This entry lists 6 T cell receptor beta chains sequenced from one sample in a study of blood T cell repertoires in COVID-19. The table came from immunoSEQ multiplex PCR; TCRdb's copy has only in-frame clones and leaves some out. Of 70,000 to 80,000 clones listed, 87% were seen once; the top ten hold 6% to 7%. Sequencing input: peripheral blood. These receptors all come from a woman aged 45-59 years with acute or convalescent COVID-19.

The chain couples TRBV24-1 to TRBJ2-3; tentatively, D is TRBD1 (6 bases). V shed 4 bases and J shed 8 bases, with 15 bases lying between them. Germline CDR1 reads KGHDR; CDR2 reads SFDVKD. The length of the CDR3 is 14 residues. The DNA for the CDR3 is TGTGCCACCAGTGAGCGCCCGGACAGTTCTACGCAGTATTTT. It encodes CATSERPDSSTQYF.

CDR3 amino acids: CASSTMPTVYSNQPQHF. The CDR3, as DNA: TGTGCCAGTAGTACTATGCCGACAGTATATAGCAATCAGCCCCAGCATTTT. This sequence joins TRBV19 and TRBJ1-5; maybe TRBD1 (5 bases). CDR1 and CDR2 from the germline V gene are LNHDA and SQIVND (reference sequence). The CDR3 contains 17 residues. Trimming removed 4 bases at V and 0 bases at J, with 16 bases between. The variable domain in full, with the rest retrieved from reference TRBV19 and TRBJ1-5, is DGGITQSPKYLFRKEGQNVTLSCEQNLNHDAMYWYRQDPGQGLRLIYYSQIVNDFQKGDIAEGYSVSREKKESFPLTVTSAQKNPTAFYLCASSTMPTVYSNQPQHFGDGTRLSIL.

The sample holds a few counts of this clone. The rearrangement uses TRBV3-1 (or the pseudogene TRBV3-2) and TRBJ1-4; 8 nucleotides agree with TRBD1. From germline, CDR1 is LGHDT and CDR2 YNNKEL (reference sequence). The ends lost 0 bases at V and 7 bases at J; junction bases unmatched: 10. This CDR3 spans 17 amino acids. The CDR3 sequence is CASSQEKLGTGREKLFF. CDR3 nucleotides: TGTGCCAGCAGCCAAGAAAAACTGGGGACAGGACGTGAAAAACTGTTTTTT.

CDR3 protein: CSVRTGDQPQHF. CDR3 DNA sequence: TGCAGCGTTAGGACAGGAGATCAGCCCCAGCATTTT. V gene TRBV29-1 combines with J gene TRBJ1-5; TRBD1 matches 7 bases. With V trimmed by 5 bases and J by 5 bases, 3 bases remained unmatched. Per the germline V gene, CDR1 is SQVTM and CDR2 is ANQGSEA. The CDR3 extends over 12 amino acids.

The V gene is TRBV5-8, the J gene TRBJ2-2, with 8 bases aligning to TRBD1. CDR1 and CDR2 (germline): SGHTS, YDEGEE. After removal of 5 bases from V and 5 bases from J, the junction contained 8 bases not matched to a gene. This CDR3 region has 15 residues. This chain's CDR3 is CASSPGTGSTGELFF. CDR3 sequence (DNA): TGTGCCAGCAGTCCCGGGACAGGTTCTACCGGGGAGCTGTTTTTT.

CDR3 nucleotide sequence: TGTGCCAGCAGCCCTGACAGGAATCAGCCCCAGCATTTT. Encoded protein: CASSPDRNQPQHF. The chain joins TRBV12-3 or TRBV12-4 to TRBJ1-5; D is possibly TRBD1 (6 bases). The V and J ends lost 6 bases and 4 bases respectively, with 10 bases between them. The CDR3 runs 13 residues.